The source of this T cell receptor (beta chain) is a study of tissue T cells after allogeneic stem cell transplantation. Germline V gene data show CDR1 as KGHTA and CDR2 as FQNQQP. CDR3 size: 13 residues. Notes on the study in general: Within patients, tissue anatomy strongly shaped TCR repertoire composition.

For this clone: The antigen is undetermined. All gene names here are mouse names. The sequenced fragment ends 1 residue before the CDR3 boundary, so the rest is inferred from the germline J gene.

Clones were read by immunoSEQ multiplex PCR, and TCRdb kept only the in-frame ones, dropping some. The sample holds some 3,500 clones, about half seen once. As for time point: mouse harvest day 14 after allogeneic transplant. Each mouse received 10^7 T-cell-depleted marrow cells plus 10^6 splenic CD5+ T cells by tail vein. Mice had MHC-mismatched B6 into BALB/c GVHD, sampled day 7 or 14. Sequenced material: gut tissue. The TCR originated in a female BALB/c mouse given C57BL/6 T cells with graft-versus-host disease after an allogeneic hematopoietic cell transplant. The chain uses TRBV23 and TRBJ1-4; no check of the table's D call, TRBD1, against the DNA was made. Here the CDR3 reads CSSSGHLNERLFF. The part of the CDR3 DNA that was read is TGCTCCAGCAGTGGACATCTCAACGAAAGATTATTT.